This entry lists 13 T cell receptor beta chains sequenced from one sample in a study of blood T cell repertoires in COVID-19. Produced via immunoSEQ multiplex PCR; TCRdb's table is partial and in-frame only. Counted here are about 61,000 clones, about 80% occurring once; the ten biggest clones make up roughly a fifth. Material for sequencing was peripheral blood. These receptors came from a man at least 80 years old with active or convalescent COVID-19.

The genes are TRBV21-1 and TRBJ2-3; the D call in the table, TRBD2, was not verified against the DNA. TRBV21-1 is tagged as a pseudogene. CDR3 length equals 15 residues. This CDR3 reads CASSKYPSATDTQYF. CDR3 bases: TGTGCCAGCAGCAAATATCCTAGCGCCACAGATACGCAGTATTTT.

V gene TRBV2 combines with J gene TRBJ1-5; no reliable D call. The length of the CDR3 is 13 residues. The V gene lost 5 bases and the J gene lost 4 bases, with 9 bases spanning the gap. Germline V gene data show CDR1 as SNHLY and CDR2 as FYNNEI. CDR3 coding DNA: TGTGCCAGCAGTACGGGAACTAATCAGCCCCAGCATTTT. It is translated as CASSTGTNQPQHF.

The chain carries TRBV6-5 and TRBJ1-1; perhaps TRBD1 as D (5 bases). V dropped 0 bases and J dropped 5 bases, with 13 bases sitting between them. Looked up from germline, CDR1 is MNHEY and CDR2 is SVGAGI. The CDR3 is 15 amino acids. The CDR3 here is CASSYSTQGKTEAFF. CDR3 bases: TGTGCCAGCAGTTACTCGACCCAGGGAAAGACTGAAGCTTTCTTT.

The chain links TRBV7-2 to TRBJ2-1; D not resolved. CDR1 and CDR2 (germline): SGHTA, FQGNSA. The V end was cut by 4 bases, the J end by 1 base, with 14 bases between. The CDR3 spans 16 residues. CDR3 in DNA: TGTGCCAGCAGCTCCGTGGGCCGGCGATCCTACAATGAGCAGTTCTTC. The encoded protein is CASSSVGRRSYNEQFF.

The V call is TRBV2, the J call TRBJ2-3, with 9 positions matching TRBD1. Trimming removed 4 bases from V and 14 bases from J; junction bases left unmatched: 19. The CDR3 is 16 amino acids. Germline loops: CDR1 SNHLY, CDR2 FYNNEI. As DNA, the CDR3 is TGTGCCAGCAGTGTTCCACCGGGACAGGGTACGAAGTCGGTGTATTTT. As protein: CASSVPPGQGTKSVYF.

The chain recombines TRBV30 with TRBJ2-7; TRBD1 matches at 9 bases. The CDR3 extends over 12 amino acids. The trim removed 1 base at V and 6 bases at J, leaving 1 base unmatched. From germline, CDR1 is GTSNPN and CDR2 SVGIG (reference sequence). CDR3: CAWSGQGVEQYF. The CDR3 DNA sequence: TGTGCCTGGAGTGGACAGGGGGTCGAGCAGTACTTC.

This clone was seen a few times. The chain joins TRBV12-3 or TRBV12-4 to TRBJ1-3; perhaps TRBD1 as D (5 bases). CDR3 length equals 13 residues. The V end was cut by 7 bases, the J end by 0 bases, with 7 bases between. The CDR3 DNA is TGTGCCAGCACCGACAGCTCTGGAAACACCATATATTTT. Its protein is CASTDSSGNTIYF.

The rearrangement links TRBV4-2 to TRBJ2-5; 13 bases line up with TRBD2. V lost 4 bases and J lost 5; bases outside the gene matches: 13. CDR3 length: 18 residues. CDR1 and CDR2 from the germline V gene are LGHNA and YNFKEQ. CDR3 residues: CASSLGRGTSGEWETQYF. CDR3 in DNA: TGTGCCAGCAGCCTAGGGAGGGGGACTAGCGGGGAATGGGAGACCCAGTACTTC.

The sample holds a few counts of this clone. This chain connects TRBV15 to TRBJ2-7; 8 bases fit TRBD1. Germline-derived CDR1 and CDR2 are LNHNV and YYDKDF (reference sequence). The CDR3 runs to 14 residues. Losses at the gene ends were 3 bases for V and 6 bases for J; bases not matched to a gene: 7. The CDR3 DNA reads as TGTGCCACCAGCAGGACAGGGGTGGATGGCGAGCAGTACTTC. Translation: CATSRTGVDGEQYF.

The rearrangement links TRBV6-2 or TRBV6-3 to TRBJ2-7, with a tentative D call TRBD2 (5 bases). Trimming took 2 bases from V and 4 from J, leaving 15 bases between them. Germline CDR1 MNHEY, CDR2 SVGEGT. The CDR3 is 15 residues long. CDR3 amino acids: CASSYRRTGMYEQYF. The CDR3 coding sequence is TGTGCCAGCAGTTACCGTCGGACGGGGATGTACGAGCAGTACTTC.

The chain uses TRBV24-1 and TRBJ2-1; 9 bases line up with TRBD2. This CDR3 has 13 residues. Germline V gene data show CDR1 as KGHDR and CDR2 as SFDVKD. V shed 6 bases, J shed 4 bases, and the junction held 0 bases outside the gene matches. CDR3 DNA sequence: TGTGCCACCAGTAGCGGGAGGTACAATGAGCAGTTCTTC. Translation: CATSSGRYNEQFF.

This clone was seen at least ten times. This chain links TRBV4-1 with TRBJ1-1; 8 bases map to TRBD1. Germline V gene data show CDR1 as MGHRA and CDR2 as YSYEKL. The CDR3 consists of 16 residues. The V segment lost 3 bases and the J segment 4 bases; nucleotides outside the gene matches: 10. This CDR3 is CASSQHGQGGLTEAFF. The CDR3 DNA sequence: TGCGCCAGCAGCCAGCACGGACAGGGTGGTCTCACTGAAGCTTTCTTT.

This clone has more than one count but fewer than ten. The chain is built from TRBV27 and TRBJ2-7; 9 bases match TRBD1. J gave up 6 bases and V 4 bases, and 16 bases lay outside the gene matches. The CDR3 consists of 17 residues. Germline CDR1 is MNHEY and CDR2 is SMNVEV (reference sequence). As DNA, the CDR3 is TGTGCCAGCAGTTCCCGAAACCTACCAACAGGGGGCTCCGAGCAGTACTTC. Its translation: CASSSRNLPTGGSEQYF.